This T cell receptor beta chain was profiled in a study of identical twins. Trimming at V came to 6 bases and at J to 4 bases, leaving 12 bases not matched to a gene. Per germline, CDR1 MNHEY and CDR2 SMNVEV (reference sequence). The CDR3 loop spans 16 amino acids. After template switching added a universal primer site, the resulting cDNA carried unique molecular identifiers. TCRdb processed the 5' RACE reads anew with MiXCR; each CDR3 protein has one entry. The sample records fewer than 650,000 distinct CDR3 sequences, 9.6% being singletons. Another study also made use of these data, one on yellow fever vaccine responses in identical twins.

The V gene is TRBV27, the J gene TRBJ2-1, with 7 bases lining up with TRBD1. Sequenced input: PBMCs. This TCR derives from a woman in her late teens or twenties in good health. The CDR3 region has the DNA TGTGCCAGCAGACATCCGGGACAGAGCCTTTACAATGAGCAGTTCTTC. This translates into CASRHPGQSLYNEQFF.